This TCR beta chain came from a study of T cell clones after liver transplantation (dated by TCRdb to the late 2010s). Background on the whole study: Samples were obtained from ITN030ST, a randomized trial in which withdrawal of immunosuppression was attempted within 2 years of liver transplantation. Donor-reactive T cell clones were identified using TCRbeta sequencing after a pre-transplant mixed lymphocyte reaction and were then followed in post-transplant blood. Tolerance was defined as complete withdrawal of immunosuppression for at least one year without a rise in liver enzymes beyond twice the upper limit of normal. The studied cohort comprised 8 liver transplant recipients, 3 classified as tolerant and 5 as non-tolerant. Three of the eight recipients were HCV-positive; the others were transplanted for non-autoimmune, non-viral indications. Blood samples were collected pre-transplant, pre-randomization before withdrawal, and post-randomization after either complete withdrawal or failed withdrawal. As an antigen-independent comparator for donor-reactive sequences, third party-reactive TCRbeta sequences were also identified from pre-transplant MLRs. The subjects received no induction therapy and were kept on standard immunosuppression until randomization at 12-24 months post-transplant. Findings and caveats that apply to the study as a whole: The conclusions were considered preliminary, being limited by small, heterogeneous patient numbers and non-standardized post-transplant time points. Low numbers of available donor cells limited the measurable donor-reactive repertoire in two subjects. Once repertoire turnover was taken into account, donor-reactive detection showed a significant reduction for CD4 in 7 of 8 subjects and for CD8 in 8 of 8. In 5 of 8 subjects, regardless of tolerance or HCV status, circulating donor-reactive CD4 TCRbeta sequences dropped significantly post-transplant. The decline in donor-reactive sequences exceeded the decline in third party-reactive sequences, suggesting partial antigen-specific deletion that was unrelated to withdrawal success. Because no allograft tissue specimens were available, donor-reactive T cells may have migrated into the graft instead of being deleted.

Trimming accounts for 5 bases at V and 0 bases at J, while the number of junction bases matched to no gene is 8. The CDR3 contains 16 residues, cysteine and phenylalanine counted. This entry keeps only the CDR3 DNA: 48 bases, framed from base 1. Taken from the germline V gene (reference sequence), the CDR1 and CDR2 loops are MNHEY and SMNVEV. Unstimulated PBMCs, after thawing, were stained for CD3, CD4 and CD8 and then FACS-sorted into CD3+CD4+ and CD3+CD8+ populations. All 8 studied subjects were randomized to immunosuppression withdrawal. The Qiagen DNeasy Blood and Tissue Kit was used to isolate genomic DNA. Frozen genomic DNA underwent high-throughput TCRbeta CDR3 sequencing by immunoSEQ, including PCR amplification, mapping, bias correction and internal controls. In the authors' own workflow: Productive rearrangements were kept, and unique TCRbeta sequences were defined by CDR3 nucleotide sequence plus V and J gene. A sequence counted as donor-reactive only if the sequence showed at least 5-fold expansion in CFSE-low cells compared with unstimulated pre-transplant cells and had a frequency of at least 0.01%. To ensure at least 90% detection power, minimum frequency thresholds were set for each subject based on that subject's lowest-template unstimulated sample. Repertoire turnover was measured by Jensen-Shannon divergence between the top 1000 TCRbeta sequences post- and pre-transplant. Two-sided Fisher's exact tests were used to test for changes in the detection of donor-reactive sequences. TCRdb re-hosts the immuneACCESS table, in-frame sequences only. Its copies lack some clones; in the studies checked, an unresolved V gene accounts for under half of them, and the cause for the rest is not known. The V and J calls and clone size were taken over from that table, and D and trimming were inferred from the DNA. The sample table shows 70,000 to 95,000 clones, and 70% to 90% are seen once. The ten largest clones add up to approximately 2.8% of the sample.

On this clone itself: Its antigen is currently not known. Base-call qualities are not available, and no considerably larger clone is one nucleotide away.

The sequence joins TRBV27 to TRBJ2-7, and TRBD1 aligns with 9 junction nucleotides. The sequence came from a human patient who received a liver transplant. After a transplant, some T cells may be the graft donor's own cells. The sequencing used CD4+ T cells from blood, collected at the 22-month timepoint. The CDR3 here reads CASSPRDRDFSYEQYF. The sequence in DNA is TGTGCCAGCAGTCCGCGGGACAGGGACTTCTCCTACGAGCAGTACTTC.